This entry lists 4 T cell receptor beta chains sequenced from one sample in a study of T cell responses to AZD1222 COVID-19 vaccine. Some clones are missing from TCRdb's copy, which holds only in-frame ones; the method was immunoSEQ multiplex PCR. The sample yields about 110,000 clones, about nine tenths seen once. Sample: peripheral blood, taken on day 0 of AZD1222 vaccination. The receptors originated from an adult in good health.

The genes are TRBV7-9 and TRBJ1-1; no clear D. V lost 4 bases, J lost 10 bases, and 16 bases lay in between. CDR3 size: 13 residues. CDR1 is SEHNR and CDR2 is FQNEAQ in the germline V gene (reference sequence). The CDR3 DNA is TGTGCCAGCAGCTCCGAGGGAGGCGGACGAGCTTTCTTT. Encoded protein: CASSSEGGGRAFF.

The chain uses TRBV3-1 (or the pseudogene TRBV3-2) and TRBJ2-5, with a possible D match to TRBD1 (6 bases). Trimming pared 3 bases from V and 7 bases from J, leaving 15 bases between. Germline assignment: CDR1 LGHDT and CDR2 YNNKEL (reference sequence). CDR3 length: 14 amino acids. The DNA of the CDR3 is TGTGCCAGCAGCCAGACCAGGTTAGGGGGGACCCAGTACTTC. It is translated as CASSQTRLGGTQYF.

V usage is TRBV7-3 and J usage is TRBJ1-1; unclear D gene. V lost 4 bases to trimming and J lost 4 bases, with 10 bases between them. Germline V gene sequence: CDR1 SGHTA, CDR2 FQGTGA. CDR3 size: 13 residues. The CDR3, as DNA: TGTGCCAGCAGCTCATCTTGGGGCACTGAAGCTTTCTTT. The encoded protein is CASSSSWGTEAFF.

The chain is built from TRBV19 and TRBJ1-5, with D unclear. Germline V CDR1 and CDR2: LNHDA, SQIVND (reference sequence). The CDR3 sequence is 14 residues long. Trimming shortened V by 8 bases and J by 1 base, and 12 bases separated the two germline ends. CDR3 in DNA: TGTGCCAGTGCCCACGGGTCGAGCAATCAGCCCCAGCATTTT. It yields the protein CASAHGSSNQPQHF.